The 23 T cell receptor beta chains below were found in one sample sequenced in a study of blood T cells in healthy people across ages. Alongside a J-beta primer mix, a sample-barcoded 5' primer served in a second PCR lasting roughly 7 to 11 cycles. Via MiXCR, TCRdb re-called the 5' RACE reads, giving one row per CDR3 protein. The data show approximately 800,000 distinct CDR3 sequences, with 60% to 80% seen just once and around 30% held by the top ten. The specimen was blood. These receptors all come from a man aged 25-40 years in good health.

The chain uses TRBV4-1 and TRBJ2-7; D might be TRBD2 (6 bases). The V and J ends lost 2 bases and 1 base respectively, with 18 bases between them. This CDR3 has 17 residues. Germline V lookup: CDR1 MGHRA, CDR2 YSYEKL. For the CDR3, the DNA is TGCGCCAGCAGCCAAATTCCCGGGGGACGTACTTCCTACGAGCAGTACTTC. This gives the protein CASSQIPGGRTSYEQYF.

The rearrangement uses TRBV20-1 and TRBJ1-5, with 7 bases aligning to TRBD1. In germline, CDR1 is DFQATT, CDR2 SNEGSKA (reference sequence). The CDR3 covers 15 residues. V lost 3 bases to trimming and J lost 2 bases; unmatched junction nucleotides: 7. For the CDR3, the DNA is TGCAGTGCTAGCCGCCCAGGACAGGGCAATCAGCCCCAGCATTTT. This codes for CSASRPGQGNQPQHF.

The chain carries TRBV4-2 and TRBJ1-4, with D perhaps TRBD1 (6 bases). Trimming left V 0 bases short and J 16 bases short, with 18 bases between. The germline V gene has CDR1 LGHNA and CDR2 YNFKEQ. The CDR3 sequence is 14 residues long. As DNA, the CDR3 is TGTGCCAGCAGCCAAGAGCGACAGGCCGGGGGGCCGTTTTTT. Amino acid sequence: CASSQERQAGGPFF.

The chain couples TRBV25-1 to TRBJ2-5; possible D gene TRBD1, 6 bases. This CDR3 is built from 18 residues. Germline CDR1 reads MGHDK; CDR2 reads SYGVNS. V was clipped by 4 bases and J by 1 base, with 22 bases between them. CDR3 sequence reads: CASSAGVGTQPGQETQYF. The CDR3 nucleotides read TGTGCCAGCAGTGCGGGCGTTGGGACACAACCCGGCCAAGAGACCCAGTACTTC.

The rearrangement uses TRBV20-1 and TRBJ2-7; TRBD1 agrees at 9 bases. The CDR3 spans 15 residues. Looked up from germline, CDR1 is DFQATT and CDR2 is SNEGSKA (reference sequence). J was trimmed by 2 bases and V by 4 bases; bases with no gene match: 9. Here the CDR3 reads CSATNPDRGPYEQYF. CDR3 sequence (DNA): TGCAGTGCTACTAACCCGGACAGGGGACCCTACGAGCAGTACTTC.

The V call is TRBV12-3 or TRBV12-4, the J call TRBJ2-2, with no clear D. Trimming cost V 11 bases and J 1 base, with 11 bases left between them. The CDR3 is made up of 13 amino acids. CDR3 sequence reads: CAARAVNTGELFF. The CDR3 DNA sequence: TGTGCCGCTCGGGCGGTGAACACCGGGGAGCTGTTTTTT.

The chain carries TRBV29-1 and TRBJ2-5; 9 bases align to TRBD1. Germline V gene sequence: CDR1 SQVTM, CDR2 ANQGSEA. Trimming cost V 6 bases and J 1 base; bases outside gene matches: 9. This CDR3 spans 15 amino acids. DNA of the CDR3: TGCAGCGTAGCCACCCGGGACAGGGCCCAAGAGACCCAGTACTTC. Encoded protein: CSVATRDRAQETQYF.

This sequence joins TRBV14 and TRBJ2-7; D uncertain. The CDR3 sequence is 12 residues long. Germline lookup yields CDR1 SGHDN and CDR2 FVKESK. Trimming stripped 3 bases from V and 3 bases from J, with 6 bases between. For the CDR3, the DNA is TGTGCCAGCAGCCACACAATCTACGAGCAGTACTTC. Translation gives CASSHTIYEQYF.

The genes are TRBV5-1 and TRBJ2-4, with unresolved D. The DNA end lines up better with TRBJ2-7; the J call may be wrong. The CDR3 is 14 amino acids. From germline, CDR1 is SGHRS and CDR2 YFSETQ. Written as DNA, the CDR3 is TGCGCCAGCAGCTTGGCCTCCGGACGCTACGAGCAGTACTTC. It yields the protein CASSLASGRYEQYF.

The chain links TRBV7-3 to TRBJ1-5, with TRBD1 matching 9 bases. The CDR3 spans 20 residues. V gave up 5 bases and J gave up 0 bases; unmatched junction bases: 17. Per germline, CDR1 SGHTA and CDR2 FQGTGA. The CDR3, as DNA: TGTGCCAGCAGCCCACGGGACAGGGATGGGCGCTCTATTAGCAATCAGCCCCAGCATTTT. Protein sequence: CASSPRDRDGRSISNQPQHF. Full variable domain (rest looked up from reference TRBV7-3 and TRBJ1-5): GAGVSQTPSNKVTEKGKYVELRCDPISGHTALYWYRQSLGQGPEFLIYFQGTGAADDSGLPNDRFFAVRPEGSVSTLKIQRTERGDSAVYLCASSPRDRDGRSISNQPQHFGDGTRLSIL.

The J gene is TRBJ1-5, the V gene TRBV2; D remains ambiguous. Deletions cut 4 bases from V and 4 bases from J, with 20 bases between. The CDR3 contains 17 residues. Germline-derived CDR1 and CDR2 are SNHLY and FYNNEI. The CDR3 sequence is CASSVERREQSNQPQHF. The CDR3 bases are TGTGCCAGCAGTGTGGAAAGAAGGGAACAGTCGAATCAGCCCCAGCATTTT.

V is TRBV7-3 and J is TRBJ2-6; D may match TRBD1 or TRBD2 (6 bases each). Trimming removed 5 bases from V and 2 bases from J, with 16 bases in between. The germline V gene encodes CDR1 SGHTA and CDR2 FQGTGA. This CDR3 is 17 amino acids long. In nucleotides, the CDR3 is TGTGCCAGCAGCGATGCCCCGGGGGCACCTGGGGCCAACGTCCTGACTTTC. It translates to CASSDAPGAPGANVLTF.

This chain connects TRBV28 to TRBJ2-7; D is uncertain. Trimming took off 3 bases at V and 7 bases at J, with 28 bases between the two ends. The CDR3 contains 18 residues. From germline, CDR1 is MDHEN and CDR2 SYDVKM. The CDR3 region is CASSFAPGDGPLRDEQYF. The CDR3 nucleotides are TGTGCCAGCAGTTTCGCCCCGGGCGACGGGCCTCTTCGAGATGAGCAGTACTTC.

This clonotype occurred once. V and J are TRBV5-1 and TRBJ1-6, with no clear D. Germline V gene data show CDR1 as SGHRS and CDR2 as YFSETQ. The V gene lost 4 bases and the J gene lost 7 bases, with 9 bases spanning the gap. CDR3 length: 13 amino acids. In nucleotides, the CDR3 is TGCGCCAGCAGCACGGGCCTGAATTCACCCCTCCACTTT. Translating it yields CASSTGLNSPLHF.

The chain recombines TRBV6-2 or TRBV6-3 with TRBJ2-4; D uncertain. The better agreement between TRBJ2-5 and the DNA end casts doubt on the J call. The germline V gene has CDR1 MNHEY and CDR2 SVGEGT. This CDR3 is 11 amino acids long. The CDR3 spells CASAIVETQYF. The CDR3 DNA follows: TGTGCCAGCGCTATAGTAGAGACCCAGTACTTC.

The chain carries TRBV12-3 or TRBV12-4 and TRBJ1-5, with TRBD1 matching 7 bases. V was clipped by 5 bases and J by 0 bases; unmatched bases: 4. This CDR3 region has 15 residues. The CDR3 spells CASSLPGGSNQPQHF. The CDR3 region has the DNA TGTGCCAGCAGTCTACCAGGGGGTAGCAATCAGCCCCAGCATTTT.

The chain carries TRBV28 and TRBJ2-1, with TRBD1 matching over 12 bases. V gave up 2 bases and J gave up 8 bases; unmatched junction bases: 1. The CDR3 loop spans 14 amino acids. Germline-derived CDR1 and CDR2 are MDHEN and SYDVKM. The CDR3, as DNA: TGTGCCAGCAGTTTAGGGACAGGGGGCGATGAGCAGTTCTTC. This codes for CASSLGTGGDEQFF. Using reference TRBV28 and TRBJ2-1 for the parts outside the CDR3, the full variable domain is DVKVTQSSRYLVKRTGEKVFLECVQDMDHENMFWYRQDPGLGLRLIYFSYDVKMKEKGDIPEGYSVSREKKERFSLILESASTNQTSMYLCASSLGTGGDEQFFGPGTRLTVL.

This sequence joins TRBV28 and TRBJ1-2; the match to TRBD1 covers 7 bases. The J segment lost 7 bases and the V segment lost 6 bases, leaving 11 bases of the junction unmatched. CDR3 size: 14 residues. CDR1 is MDHEN, CDR2 SYDVKM, per germline. For the CDR3, the DNA is TGTGCCAGCAGCCCCGGGACAGATACTTTTGGCTACACCTTC. It yields the protein CASSPGTDTFGYTF.

This clonotype was recorded a few times. The V call is TRBV12-3 or TRBV12-4, the J call TRBJ2-4, with D perhaps TRBD1 or TRBD2 (5 bases each). Trimming shortened V by 2 bases and J by 9 bases, and 14 bases separated the two germline ends. The length of the CDR3 is 14 residues. This CDR3 is CASSLHEGPFIQYF. CDR3 sequence (DNA): TGTGCCAGCAGTTTACACGAGGGGCCCTTCATTCAGTACTTC.

V usage is TRBV10-3 and J usage is TRBJ2-5; D may correspond to TRBD1 or TRBD2 (5 bases each). The J call could be wrong; TRBJ2-7 is a better fit for the DNA end. The germline V gene has CDR1 ENHRY and CDR2 SYGVKD. The CDR3 has 13 residues. The CDR3 DNA reads TGTGCCATCAGTACATCCGGGACGGACGAGCAGTACTTC. Its translation: CAISTSGTDEQYF.

This clonotype has more than one count but fewer than ten. This chain connects TRBV29-1 to TRBJ2-6; D unclear. Trimming took off 4 bases at V and 0 bases at J, with 7 bases between the two ends. Germline CDR1 SQVTM, CDR2 ANQGSEA. This CDR3 is 14 amino acids long. The CDR3 DNA reads TGCAGCGTTGCCCCGGTCTCTGGGGCCAACGTCCTGACTTTC. This translates into CSVAPVSGANVLTF.

V gene TRBV5-1 combines with J gene TRBJ1-4, with unresolved D. Germline-derived CDR1 and CDR2 are SGHRS and YFSETQ. CDR3 length: 17 amino acids. The V and J ends lost 1 base and 3 bases respectively, with 16 bases between them. The CDR3 DNA follows: TGCGCCAGCAGCTTGATCAATACGGGTCCTTCTAATGAAAAACTGTTTTTT. Protein: CASSLINTGPSNEKLFF.

In the case of this clonotype: A junction boundary mismatches the germline segment, possibly from a read error. V usage is TRBV15 and J usage is TRBJ2-3; 11 bases align to TRBD2. The CDR3 is 15 residues long. Germline V gene sequence: CDR1 LNHNV, CDR2 YYDKDF (reference sequence). DNA for the CDR3: TGCGCCACCAGCACCCTAGCGGGGGGTCGGGATACGCAGTATTTT. Translation: CATSTLAGGRDTQYF.